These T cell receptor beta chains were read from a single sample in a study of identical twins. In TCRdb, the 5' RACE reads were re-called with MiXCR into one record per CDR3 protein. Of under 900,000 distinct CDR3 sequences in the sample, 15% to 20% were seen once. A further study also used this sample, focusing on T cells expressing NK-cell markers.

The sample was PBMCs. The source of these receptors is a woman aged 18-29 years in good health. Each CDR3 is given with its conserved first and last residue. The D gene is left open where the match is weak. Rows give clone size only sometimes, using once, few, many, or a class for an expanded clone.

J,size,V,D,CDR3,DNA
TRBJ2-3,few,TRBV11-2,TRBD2,CASSLDARLAGAGFTDTQYF,TGTGCCAGCAGCTTAGATGCCCGACTAGCGGGAGCCGGTTTCACAGATACGCAGTATTTT
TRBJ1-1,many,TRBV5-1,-,CASSWTANTEAFF,TGTGCCAGCAGTTGGACCGCGAACACTGAAGCTTTCTTT
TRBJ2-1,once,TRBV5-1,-,CASSPDLNNEQFF,TGCGCCAGCAGCCCGGACTTGAACAATGAGCAGTTCTTC
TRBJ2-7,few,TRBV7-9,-,CASSRRGGQEISYEQYF,TGTGCCAGCAGTCGCAGGGGGGGACAGGAAATCTCCTACGAGCAGTACTTC
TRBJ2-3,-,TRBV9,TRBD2,CASSVKGREGTDTQYF,TGTGCCAGCAGCGTAAAAGGACGGGAGGGCACAGATACGCAGTATTTT
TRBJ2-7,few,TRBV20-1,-,CSARPSSKPLYEQYF,TGCAGTGCTAGACCGTCCTCTAAACCACTCTACGAGCAGTACTTC
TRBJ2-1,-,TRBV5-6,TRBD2,CASSLDQSGEPGEQFF,TGTGCCAGCAGCTTGGATCAAAGCGGGGAACCGGGTGAGCAGTTCTTC
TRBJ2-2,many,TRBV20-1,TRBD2,CSATSGLAIGELFF,TGCAGTGCTACAAGCGGACTAGCAATCGGGGAGCTGTTTTTT
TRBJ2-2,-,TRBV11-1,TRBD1,CASSSTRPGTASNTGELFF,TGTGCCAGCAGCTCCACCCGACCTGGGACAGCTTCGAACACCGGGGAGCTGTTTTTT
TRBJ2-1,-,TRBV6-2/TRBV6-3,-,CASSYGAPSYNEQFF,TGTGCCAGCAGTTACGGGGCCCCCTCCTACAATGAGCAGTTCTTC
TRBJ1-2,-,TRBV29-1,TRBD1,CSVEDRDRPGYTF,TGCAGCGTTGAAGATAGGGACAGGCCCGGCTACACCTTC
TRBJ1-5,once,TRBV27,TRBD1,CASSQRQGGQPQHF,TGTGCCAGCAGTCAACGACAGGGCGGTCAGCCCCAGCATTTT
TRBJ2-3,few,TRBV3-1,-,CASSPRAHTDTQYF,TGTGCCAGCAGCCCCCGGGCCCACACAGATACGCAGTATTTT
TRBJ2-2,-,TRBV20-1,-,CSARDPRGSAGELFF,TGCAGTGCTAGAGATCCCAGGGGTAGCGCCGGGGAGCTGTTTTTT
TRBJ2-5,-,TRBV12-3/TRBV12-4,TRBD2,CASSPPAGGFETQYF,TGTGCCAGCAGTCCCCCCGCGGGGGGGTTCGAGACCCAGTACTTC
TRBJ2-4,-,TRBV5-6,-,CASSFRGAKNIQYF,TGTGCCAGCAGCTTTAGAGGAGCCAAAAACATTCAGTACTTC
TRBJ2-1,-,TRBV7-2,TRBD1,CASSLGGQGGSEQFF,TGTGCCAGCAGCTTAGGGGGACAGGGAGGGAGTGAGCAGTTCTTC
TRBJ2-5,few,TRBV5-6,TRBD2,CASSILSGRSGKTQYF,TGTGCCAGCAGCATCCTTAGCGGGAGAAGCGGGAAGACCCAGTACTTC
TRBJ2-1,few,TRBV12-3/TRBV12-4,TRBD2,CASFGLAGGPQFF,TGTGCCAGCTTCGGACTAGCGGGAGGCCCACAGTTCTTC
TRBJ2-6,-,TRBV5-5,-,CASSFTRSGANVLTF,TGTGCCAGCAGCTTTACCCGCTCTGGGGCCAACGTCCTGACTTTC
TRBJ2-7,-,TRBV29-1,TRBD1,CSVLGQGSSYEQYF,TGCAGCGTTCTCGGACAGGGATCTTCCTACGAGCAGTACTTC
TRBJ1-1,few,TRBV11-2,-,CASSLAPPGTEAFF,TGTGCCAGCAGCTTGGCTCCACCGGGGACTGAAGCTTTCTTT
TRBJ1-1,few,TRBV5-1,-,CASSSRFMNTEAFF,TGCGCCAGCAGCTCGCGATTTATGAACACTGAAGCTTTCTTT
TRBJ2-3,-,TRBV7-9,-,CASSLASNKDTQYF,TGTGCCAGCAGCTTAGCGTCTAATAAGGATACGCAGTATTTT
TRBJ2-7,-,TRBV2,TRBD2,CASGLQAGGREQYF,TGTGCCAGCGGACTTCAGGCGGGCGGGAGGGAGCAGTACTTC
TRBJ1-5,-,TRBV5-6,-,CASSFRQAGNQPQHF,TGTGCCAGCAGCTTCCGACAGGCCGGCAATCAGCCCCAGCATTTT
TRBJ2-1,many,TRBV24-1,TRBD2,CATSDQAGGQNEQFF,TGTGCCACCAGTGATCAAGCGGGAGGCCAAAATGAGCAGTTCTTC
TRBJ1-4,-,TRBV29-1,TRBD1,CSGKDRVDEKLFF,TGCAGCGGTAAGGACAGGGTGGATGAAAAACTGTTTTTT
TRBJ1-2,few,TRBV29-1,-,CSVAGQAFYGYTF,TGCAGCGTTGCGGGTCAGGCCTTCTATGGCTACACCTTC
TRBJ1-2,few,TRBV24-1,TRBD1,CATCPPDRGELDYTF,TGTGCCACATGCCCCCCGGACAGGGGGGAATTAGACTACACCTTC
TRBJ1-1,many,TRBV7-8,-,CASSPLSELAAFF,TGTGCCAGCAGCCCCTTGAGTGAGCTAGCGGCTTTCTTT
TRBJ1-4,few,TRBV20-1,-,CSARDGKGEKLFF,TGCAGTGCTAGAGATGGGAAGGGAGAAAAACTGTTTTTT
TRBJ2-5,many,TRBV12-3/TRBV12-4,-,CASSSQGSGQETQYF,TGTGCCAGCAGTTCACAGGGTTCCGGCCAAGAGACCCAGTACTTC
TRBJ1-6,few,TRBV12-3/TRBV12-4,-,CASSFQNSPLHF,TGTGCCAGCAGTTTTCAGAATTCACCCCTCCACTTT
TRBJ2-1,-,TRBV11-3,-,CASSLSIDNEQFF,TGTGCCAGCAGCTTATCTATAGACAATGAGCAGTTCTTC
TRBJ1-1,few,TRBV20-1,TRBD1,CSASLTGTKTFF,TGCAGTGCTAGCTTGACAGGGACCAAAACTTTCTTT
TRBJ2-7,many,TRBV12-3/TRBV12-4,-,CASSPGPQTREQYF,TGTGCCAGCAGTCCTGGTCCCCAGACTCGAGAGCAGTACTTC
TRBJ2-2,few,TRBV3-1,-,CASQRLGLLNTGELFF,TGTGCCAGCCAACGTTTAGGGCTACTCAACACCGGGGAGCTGTTTTTT
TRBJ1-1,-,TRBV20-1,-,CSARAQGMNTEAFF,TGCAGTGCTAGGGCCCAAGGAATGAACACTGAAGCTTTCTTT
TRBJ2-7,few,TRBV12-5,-,CASRSGGVVSEQYF,TGTGCTAGCCGATCCGGGGGCGTTGTTAGCGAGCAGTACTTC
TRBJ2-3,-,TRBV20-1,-,CSARDTTSTDTQYF,TGCAGTGCTCGTGACACAACAAGCACAGATACGCAGTATTTT
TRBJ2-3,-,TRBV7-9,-,CASSTSSDTQYF,TGTGCCAGCAGCACCTCCTCGGATACGCAGTATTTT
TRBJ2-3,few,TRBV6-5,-,CASSYSRIDTQYF,TGTGCCAGCAGTTACTCGAGGATAGATACGCAGTATTTT
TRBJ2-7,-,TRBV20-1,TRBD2,CSAGTSGRDEQYF,TGCAGTGCAGGGACTAGCGGGAGGGACGAGCAGTACTTC
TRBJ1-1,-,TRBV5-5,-,CASSWGPGGIAEAFF,TGTGCCAGCAGCTGGGGGCCAGGAGGTATCGCTGAAGCTTTCTTT
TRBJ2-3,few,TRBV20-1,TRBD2,CSARDRGGRRTDTQYF,TGCAGTGCTAGAGATCGGGGCGGGAGACGGACAGATACGCAGTATTTT
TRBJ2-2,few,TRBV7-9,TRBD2,CASSLRLAGALTGELFF,TGTGCCAGCAGCTTACGACTAGCGGGGGCGCTCACCGGGGAGCTGTTTTTT
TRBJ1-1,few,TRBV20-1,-,CSASRSSGDTEAFF,TGCAGTGCTAGTAGGTCTTCCGGAGACACTGAAGCTTTCTTT
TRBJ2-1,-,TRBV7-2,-,CASSLAANPYNEQFF,TGTGCCAGCAGCTTAGCAGCAAACCCCTACAATGAGCAGTTCTTC
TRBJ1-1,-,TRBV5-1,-,CASSLIVGRPEAFF,TGCGCCAGCAGCTTAATCGTCGGAAGGCCTGAAGCTTTCTTT